This TCR beta chain was recorded in a study of type 1 and type 2 diabetes patients. Study overall: The cohort mixed type 1 diabetes, type 2 diabetes and nondiabetic donors.

Germline values: CDR1 KGHDR, CDR2 SFDVKD. The ends lost 6 bases at V and 4 bases at J; junction bases unmatched: 7. The CDR3 is 15 amino acids. The PCR template was genomic DNA. A primer set of 30 forward and 13 reverse primers amplified the CDR3. Each CDR3 protein is one row after TCRdb ran MiXCR on the multiplex PCR reads. There are fewer than 300,000 distinct CDR3 sequences in the sample; roughly 50% occur only once, and about 13% lies in the top ten. This rearrangement joins TRBV24-1 to TRBJ2-5; 10 bases line up with TRBD2. The sequenced sample consisted of peripheral blood mononuclear cells (PBMCs). The sequence came from a man aged 18 to 30 with type 2 diabetes. DNA of the CDR3: TGTGCCACCAGTACGAGCGGGAGGGCCTCAGAGACCCAGTACTTC. It codes for CATSTSGRASETQYF.